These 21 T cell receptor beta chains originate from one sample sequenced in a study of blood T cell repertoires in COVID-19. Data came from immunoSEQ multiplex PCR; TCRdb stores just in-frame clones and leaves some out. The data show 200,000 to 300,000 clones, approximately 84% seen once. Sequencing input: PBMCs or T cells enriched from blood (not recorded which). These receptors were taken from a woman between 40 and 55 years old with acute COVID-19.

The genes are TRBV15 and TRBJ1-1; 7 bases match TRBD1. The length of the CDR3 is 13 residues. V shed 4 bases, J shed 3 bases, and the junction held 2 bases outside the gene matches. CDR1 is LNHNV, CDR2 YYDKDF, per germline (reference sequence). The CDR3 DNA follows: TGTGCCACCAGCAATCAGGGGGACACTGAAGCTTTCTTT. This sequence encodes CATSNQGDTEAFF.

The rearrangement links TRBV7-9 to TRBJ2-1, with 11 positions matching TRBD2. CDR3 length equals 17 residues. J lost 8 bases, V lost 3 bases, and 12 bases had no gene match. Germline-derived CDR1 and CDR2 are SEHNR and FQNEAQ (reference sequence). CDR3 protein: CASSFGGLAGGAHEQFF. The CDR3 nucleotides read TGTGCCAGCAGCTTCGGGGGCCTAGCGGGAGGTGCACATGAGCAGTTCTTC. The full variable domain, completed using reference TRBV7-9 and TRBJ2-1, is DTGVSQNPRHKITKRGQNVTFRCDPISEHNRLYWYRQTLGQGPEFLTYFQNEAQLEKSRLLSDRFSAERPKGSFSTLEIQRTEQGDSAMYLCASSFGGLAGGAHEQFFGPGTRLTVL.

CDR3 sequence reads: CASSRTGESSYEQYF. For the CDR3, the DNA is TGTGCCAGCAGCCGGACCGGGGAGAGCTCCTACGAGCAGTACTTC. The chain links TRBV11-2 to TRBJ2-7, with a possible D match to TRBD2 (5 bases). With 5 bases removed from V and 0 bases from J, the gap between germline ends came to 14 bases. The germline V gene has CDR1 SGHAT and CDR2 FQNNGV. The CDR3 has 15 residues.

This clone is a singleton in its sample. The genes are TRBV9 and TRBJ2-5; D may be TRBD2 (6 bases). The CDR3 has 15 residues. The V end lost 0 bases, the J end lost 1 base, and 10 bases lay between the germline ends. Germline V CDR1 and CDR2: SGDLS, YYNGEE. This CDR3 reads CASSVDSGPQETQYF. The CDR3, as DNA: TGTGCCAGCAGCGTAGACAGCGGGCCCCAAGAGACCCAGTACTTC. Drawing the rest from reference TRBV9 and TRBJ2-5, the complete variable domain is DSGVTQTPKHLITATGQRVTLRCSPRSGDLSVYWYQQSLDQGLQFLIQYYNGEERAKGNILERFSAQQFPDLHSELNLSSLELGDSALYFCASSVDSGPQETQYFGPGTRLLVL.

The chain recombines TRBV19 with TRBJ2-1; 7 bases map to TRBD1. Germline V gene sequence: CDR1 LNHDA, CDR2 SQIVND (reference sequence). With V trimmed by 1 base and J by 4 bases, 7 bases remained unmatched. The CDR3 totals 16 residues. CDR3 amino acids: CASSIGDREGYNEQFF. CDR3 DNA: TGTGCCAGTAGTATAGGCGACAGGGAAGGTTACAATGAGCAGTTCTTC.

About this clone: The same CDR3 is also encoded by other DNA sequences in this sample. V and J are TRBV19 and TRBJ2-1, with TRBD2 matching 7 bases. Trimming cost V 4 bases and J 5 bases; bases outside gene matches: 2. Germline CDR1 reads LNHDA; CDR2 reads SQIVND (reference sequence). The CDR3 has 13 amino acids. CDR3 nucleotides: TGTGCCAGTAGTACGGGACTACACAATGAGCAGTTCTTC. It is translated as CASSTGLHNEQFF.

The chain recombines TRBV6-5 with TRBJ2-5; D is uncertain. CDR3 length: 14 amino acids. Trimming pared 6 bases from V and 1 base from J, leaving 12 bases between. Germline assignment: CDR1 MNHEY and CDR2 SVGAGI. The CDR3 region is CASSRASTQETQYF. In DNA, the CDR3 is TGTGCCAGCAGCCGAGCTAGTACCCAAGAGACCCAGTACTTC.

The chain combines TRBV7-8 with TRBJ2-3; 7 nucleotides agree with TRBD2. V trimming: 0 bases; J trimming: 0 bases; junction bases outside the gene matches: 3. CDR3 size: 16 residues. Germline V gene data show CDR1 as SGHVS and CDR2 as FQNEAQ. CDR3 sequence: CASSLADSGSTDTQYF. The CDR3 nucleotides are TGTGCCAGCAGCTTAGCTGATAGCGGGAGCACAGATACGCAGTATTTT.

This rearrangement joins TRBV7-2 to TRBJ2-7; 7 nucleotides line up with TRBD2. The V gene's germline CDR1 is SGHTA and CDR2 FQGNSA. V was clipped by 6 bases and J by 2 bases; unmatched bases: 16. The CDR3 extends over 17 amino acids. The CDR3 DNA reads TGTGCCAGCAGAGGATTAGCGGGCCATACAGAAGCCTACGAGCAGTACTTC. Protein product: CASRGLAGHTEAYEQYF.

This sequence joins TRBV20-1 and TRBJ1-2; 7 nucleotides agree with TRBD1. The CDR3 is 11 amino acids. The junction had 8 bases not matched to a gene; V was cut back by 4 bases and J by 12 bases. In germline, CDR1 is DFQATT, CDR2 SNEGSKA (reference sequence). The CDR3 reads CSATGRGSHTF. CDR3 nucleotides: TGCAGTGCTACAGGCAGGGGGTCCCACACCTTC.

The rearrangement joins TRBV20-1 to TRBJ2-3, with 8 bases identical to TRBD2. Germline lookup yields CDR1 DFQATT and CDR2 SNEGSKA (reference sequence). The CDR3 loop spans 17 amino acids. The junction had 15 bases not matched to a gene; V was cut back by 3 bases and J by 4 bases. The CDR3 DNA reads TGCAGTGCTAGTCGGCCCCAGAGCGGGAGAGCGGCAGATACGCAGTATTTT. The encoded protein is CSASRPQSGRAADTQYF.

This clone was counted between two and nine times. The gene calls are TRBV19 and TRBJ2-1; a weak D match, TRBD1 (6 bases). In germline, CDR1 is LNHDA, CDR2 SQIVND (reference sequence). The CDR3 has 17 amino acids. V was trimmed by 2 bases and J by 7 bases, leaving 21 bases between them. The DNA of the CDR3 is TGTGCCAGTAGTATATTCCCGACTCTCACGGGGACAAATGAGCAGTTCTTC. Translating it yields CASSIFPTLTGTNEQFF.

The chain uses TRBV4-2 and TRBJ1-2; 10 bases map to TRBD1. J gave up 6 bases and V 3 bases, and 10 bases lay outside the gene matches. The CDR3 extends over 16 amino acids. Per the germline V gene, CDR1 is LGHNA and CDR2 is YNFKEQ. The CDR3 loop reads CASSQATGGDINGYTF. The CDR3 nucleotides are TGTGCCAGCAGCCAGGCGACAGGGGGCGATATAAATGGCTACACCTTC.

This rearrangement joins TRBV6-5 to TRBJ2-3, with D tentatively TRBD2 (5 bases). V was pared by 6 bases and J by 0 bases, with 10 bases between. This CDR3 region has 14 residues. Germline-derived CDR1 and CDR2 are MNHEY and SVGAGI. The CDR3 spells CASSLDYSTDTQYF. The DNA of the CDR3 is TGTGCCAGCAGCCTCGACTACAGCACAGATACGCAGTATTTT.

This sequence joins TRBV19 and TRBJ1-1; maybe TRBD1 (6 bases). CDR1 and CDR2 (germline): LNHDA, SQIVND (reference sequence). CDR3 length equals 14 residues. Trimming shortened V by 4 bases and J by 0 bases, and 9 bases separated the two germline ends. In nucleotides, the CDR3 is TGTGCCAGTAGTAGGCAGGGGATGAACACTGAAGCTTTCTTT. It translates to CASSRQGMNTEAFF.

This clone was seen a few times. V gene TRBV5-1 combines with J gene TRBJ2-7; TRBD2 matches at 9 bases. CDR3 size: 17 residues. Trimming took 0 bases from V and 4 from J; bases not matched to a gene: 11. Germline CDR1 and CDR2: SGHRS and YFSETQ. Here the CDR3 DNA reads TGCGCCAGCAGCTTGGCCGGGACTAGCACGAGGGGATACGAGCAGTACTTC. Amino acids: CASSLAGTSTRGYEQYF.

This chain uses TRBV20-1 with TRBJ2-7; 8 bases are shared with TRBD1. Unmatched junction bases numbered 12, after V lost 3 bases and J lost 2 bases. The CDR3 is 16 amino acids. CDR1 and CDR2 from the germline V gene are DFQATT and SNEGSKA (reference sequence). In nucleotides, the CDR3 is TGCAGTGCTAGTCTACCAGGGACAGGTGTCGCCTACGAGCAGTACTTC. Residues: CSASLPGTGVAYEQYF.

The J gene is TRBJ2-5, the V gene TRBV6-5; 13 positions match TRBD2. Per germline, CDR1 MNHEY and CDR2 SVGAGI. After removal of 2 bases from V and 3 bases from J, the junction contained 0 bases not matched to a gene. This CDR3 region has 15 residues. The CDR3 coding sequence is TGTGCCAGCAGTTACGGGACTAGCGGGAAAGAGACCCAGTACTTC. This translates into CASSYGTSGKETQYF.

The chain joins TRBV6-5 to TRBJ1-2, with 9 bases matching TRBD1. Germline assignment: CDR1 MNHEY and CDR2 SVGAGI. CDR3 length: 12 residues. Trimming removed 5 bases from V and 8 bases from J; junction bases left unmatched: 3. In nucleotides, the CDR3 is TGTGCCAGCAGTCGGACAGGGGTCGGCTACACCTTC. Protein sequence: CASSRTGVGYTF.

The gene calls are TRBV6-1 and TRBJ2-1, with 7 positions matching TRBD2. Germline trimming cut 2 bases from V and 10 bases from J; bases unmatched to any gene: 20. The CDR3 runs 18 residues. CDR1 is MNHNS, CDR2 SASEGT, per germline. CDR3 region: CASSEYGRGLGGLGEQFF. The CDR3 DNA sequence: TGTGCCAGCAGTGAATATGGGCGGGGTCTGGGAGGACTAGGGGAGCAGTTCTTC.

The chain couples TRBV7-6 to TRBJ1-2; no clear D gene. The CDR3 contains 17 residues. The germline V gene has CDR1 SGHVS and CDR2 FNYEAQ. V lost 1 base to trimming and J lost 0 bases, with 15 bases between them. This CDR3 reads CASSLGGGGQANYGYTF. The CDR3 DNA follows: TGTGCCAGCAGCTTAGGAGGCGGAGGGCAGGCTAACTATGGCTACACCTTC.